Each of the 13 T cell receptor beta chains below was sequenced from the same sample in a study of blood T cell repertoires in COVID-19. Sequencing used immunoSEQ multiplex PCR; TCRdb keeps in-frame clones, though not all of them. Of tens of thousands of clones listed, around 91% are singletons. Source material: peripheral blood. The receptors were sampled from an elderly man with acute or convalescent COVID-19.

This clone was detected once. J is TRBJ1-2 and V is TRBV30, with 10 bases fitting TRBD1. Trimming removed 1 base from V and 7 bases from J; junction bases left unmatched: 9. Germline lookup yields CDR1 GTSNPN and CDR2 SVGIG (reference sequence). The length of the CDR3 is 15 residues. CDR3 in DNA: TGTGCCTGGAGTGCACCGGGACAGGGGCGAGGTGGCTACACCTTC. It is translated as CAWSAPGQGRGGYTF.

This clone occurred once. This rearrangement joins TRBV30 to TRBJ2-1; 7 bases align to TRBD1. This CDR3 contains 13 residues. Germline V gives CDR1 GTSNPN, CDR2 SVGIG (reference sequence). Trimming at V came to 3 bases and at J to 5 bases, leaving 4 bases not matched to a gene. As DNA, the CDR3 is TGTGCCTGGAGGAGGGGGCCGAACAATGAGCAGTTCTTC. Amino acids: CAWRRGPNNEQFF.

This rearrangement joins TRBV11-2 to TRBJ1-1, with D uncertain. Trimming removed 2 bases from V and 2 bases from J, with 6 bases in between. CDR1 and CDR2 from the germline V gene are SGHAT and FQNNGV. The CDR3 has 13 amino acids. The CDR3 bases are TGTGCCAGCAGCTTATTAAAAAACACTGAAGCTTTCTTT. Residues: CASSLLKNTEAFF. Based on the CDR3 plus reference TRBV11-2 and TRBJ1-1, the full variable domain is EAGVAQSPRYKIIEKRQSVAFWCNPISGHATLYWYQQILGQGPKLLIQFQNNGVVDDSQLPKDRFSAERLKGVDSTLKIQPAKLEDSAVYLCASSLLKNTEAFFGQGTRLTVV.

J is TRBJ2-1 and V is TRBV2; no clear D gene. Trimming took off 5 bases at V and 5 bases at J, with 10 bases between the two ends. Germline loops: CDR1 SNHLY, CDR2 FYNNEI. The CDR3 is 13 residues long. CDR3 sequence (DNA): TGTGCCAGCAGTTTAGATACCCACAATGAGCAGTTCTTC. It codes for CASSLDTHNEQFF.

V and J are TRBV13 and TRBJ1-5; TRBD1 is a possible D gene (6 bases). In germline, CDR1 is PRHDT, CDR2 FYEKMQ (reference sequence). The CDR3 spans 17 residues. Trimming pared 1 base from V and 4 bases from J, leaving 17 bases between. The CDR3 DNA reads TGTGCCAGCAGCTTAGCGGGTACAGGGCATTGGAATCAGCCCCAGCATTTT. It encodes CASSLAGTGHWNQPQHF.

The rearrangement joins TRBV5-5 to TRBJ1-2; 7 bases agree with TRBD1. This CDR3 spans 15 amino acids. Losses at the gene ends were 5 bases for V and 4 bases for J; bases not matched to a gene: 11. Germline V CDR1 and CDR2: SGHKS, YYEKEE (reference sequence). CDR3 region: CASSWDRARGYGYTF. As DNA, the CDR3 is TGTGCCAGCAGTTGGGACAGAGCGCGTGGCTATGGCTACACCTTC.

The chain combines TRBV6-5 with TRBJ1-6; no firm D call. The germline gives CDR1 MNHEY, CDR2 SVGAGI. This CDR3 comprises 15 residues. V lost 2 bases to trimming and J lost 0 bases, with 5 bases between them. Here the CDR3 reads CASSYGSSYNSPLHF. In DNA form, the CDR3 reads TGTGCCAGCAGTTACGGGAGCTCCTATAATTCACCCCTCCACTTT.

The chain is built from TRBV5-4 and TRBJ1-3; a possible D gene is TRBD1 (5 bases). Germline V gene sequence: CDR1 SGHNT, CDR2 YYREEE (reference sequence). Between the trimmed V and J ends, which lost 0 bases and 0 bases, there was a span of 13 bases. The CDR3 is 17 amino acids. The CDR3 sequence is CASSLGGTGFSGNTIYF. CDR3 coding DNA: TGTGCCAGCAGCTTGGGGGGCACGGGCTTCTCTGGAAACACCATATATTTT.

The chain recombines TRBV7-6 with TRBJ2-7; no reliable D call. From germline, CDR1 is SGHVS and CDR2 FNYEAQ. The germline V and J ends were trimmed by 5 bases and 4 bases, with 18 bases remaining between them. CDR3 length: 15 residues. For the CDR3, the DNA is TGTGCCAGCAGCCAACGGGTGGGTTTTGGGTACGAGCAGTACTTC. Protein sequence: CASSQRVGFGYEQYF. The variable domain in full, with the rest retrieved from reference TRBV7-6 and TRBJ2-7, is GAGVSQSPRYKVTKRGQDVALRCDPISGHVSLYWYRQALGQGPEFLTYFNYEAQQDKSGLPNDRFSAERPEGSISTLTIQRTEQRDSAMYRCASSQRVGFGYEQYFGPGTRLTVT.

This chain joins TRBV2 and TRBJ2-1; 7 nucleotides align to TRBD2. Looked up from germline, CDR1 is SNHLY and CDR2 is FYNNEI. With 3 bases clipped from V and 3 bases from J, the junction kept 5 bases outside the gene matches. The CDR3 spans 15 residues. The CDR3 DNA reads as TGTGCCAGCAGTGAGACAACTAGCGACTACAATGAGCAGTTCTTC. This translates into CASSETTSDYNEQFF.

Here the CDR3 reads CASSFRRGTYEQYF. CDR3 nucleotides: TGCGCCAGCAGCTTTAGACGGGGAACCTACGAGCAGTACTTC. The chain recombines TRBV5-1 with TRBJ2-7, with a tentative D call TRBD2 (5 bases). The CDR3 has 14 residues. Per the germline V gene, CDR1 is SGHRS and CDR2 is YFSETQ. V was trimmed by 2 bases and J by 2 bases, leaving 11 bases between them. Full variable domain (missing parts from reference TRBV5-1 and TRBJ2-7): KAGVTQTPRYLIKTRGQQVTLSCSPISGHRSVSWYQQTPGQGLQFLFEYFSETQRNKGNFPGRFSGRQFSNSRSEMNVSTLELGDSALYLCASSFRRGTYEQYFGPGTRLTVT.

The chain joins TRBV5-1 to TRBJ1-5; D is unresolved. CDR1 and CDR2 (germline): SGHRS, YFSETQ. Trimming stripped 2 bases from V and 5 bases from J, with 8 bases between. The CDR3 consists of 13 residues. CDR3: CASSFSADQPQHF. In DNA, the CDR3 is TGCGCCAGCAGCTTCTCGGCGGATCAGCCCCAGCATTTT.

CDR3 sequence: CASSRPGMSGGVSGANVLTF. The CDR3 nucleotides read TGTGCCAGTAGTCGTCCCGGGATGAGCGGGGGGGTTTCAGGGGCCAACGTCCTGACTTTC. V gene TRBV19 combines with J gene TRBJ2-6; 10 bases map to TRBD2. The CDR3 consists of 20 residues. Unmatched junction bases numbered 17, after V lost 5 bases and J lost 4 bases. Germline CDR1 and CDR2: LNHDA and SQIVND (reference sequence).